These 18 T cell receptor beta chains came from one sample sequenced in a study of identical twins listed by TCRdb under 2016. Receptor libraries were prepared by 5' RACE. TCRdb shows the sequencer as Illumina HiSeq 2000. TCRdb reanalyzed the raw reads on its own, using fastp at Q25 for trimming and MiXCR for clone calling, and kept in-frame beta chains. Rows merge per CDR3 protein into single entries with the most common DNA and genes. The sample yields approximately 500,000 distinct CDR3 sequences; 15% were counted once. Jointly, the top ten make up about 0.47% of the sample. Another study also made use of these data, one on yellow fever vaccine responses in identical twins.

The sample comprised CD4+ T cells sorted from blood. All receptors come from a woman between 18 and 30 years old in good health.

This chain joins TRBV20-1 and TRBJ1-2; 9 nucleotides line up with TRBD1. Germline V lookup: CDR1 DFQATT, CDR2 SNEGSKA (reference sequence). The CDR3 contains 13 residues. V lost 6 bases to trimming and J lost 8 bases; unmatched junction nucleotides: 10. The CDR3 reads CSAKDRGSSGYTF. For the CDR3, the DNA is TGCAGTGCAAAGGACAGGGGATCAAGCGGCTACACCTTC.

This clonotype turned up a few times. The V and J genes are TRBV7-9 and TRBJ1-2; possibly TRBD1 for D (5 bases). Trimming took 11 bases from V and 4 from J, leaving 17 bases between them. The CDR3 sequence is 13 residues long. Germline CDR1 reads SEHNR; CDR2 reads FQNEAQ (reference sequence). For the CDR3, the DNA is TGTGCCTTCAAGGTGGGGACGGGCTATGGCTACACCTTC. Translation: CAFKVGTGYGYTF.

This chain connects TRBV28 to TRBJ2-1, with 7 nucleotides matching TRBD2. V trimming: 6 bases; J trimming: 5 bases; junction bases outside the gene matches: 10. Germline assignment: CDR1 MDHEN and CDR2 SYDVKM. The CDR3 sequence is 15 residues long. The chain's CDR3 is CASRRPGTTNNEQFF. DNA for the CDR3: TGTGCCAGCAGGAGGCCCGGGACTACAAACAATGAGCAGTTCTTC. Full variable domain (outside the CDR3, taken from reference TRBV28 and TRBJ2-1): DVKVTQSSRYLVKRTGEKVFLECVQDMDHENMFWYRQDPGLGLRLIYFSYDVKMKEKGDIPEGYSVSREKKERFSLILESASTNQTSMYLCASRRPGTTNNEQFFGPGTRLTVL.

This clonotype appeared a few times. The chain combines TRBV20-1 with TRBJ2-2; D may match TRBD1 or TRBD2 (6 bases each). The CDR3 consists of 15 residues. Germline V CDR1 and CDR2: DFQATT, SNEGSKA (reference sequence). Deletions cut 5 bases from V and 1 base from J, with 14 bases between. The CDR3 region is CSAPSGARNTGELFF. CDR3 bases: TGCAGTGCTCCTTCGGGGGCCAGGAACACCGGGGAGCTGTTTTTT.

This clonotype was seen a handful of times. CDR3 bases: TGCAGTGCTAGAGACGGGCTAACCTACGAGCAGTACTTC. Residues: CSARDGLTYEQYF. V usage is TRBV20-1 and J usage is TRBJ2-7; D gene uncertain. CDR1 is DFQATT and CDR2 is SNEGSKA in the germline V gene (reference sequence). The CDR3 runs to 13 residues. The V and J ends lost 0 bases and 2 bases respectively, with 8 bases between them.

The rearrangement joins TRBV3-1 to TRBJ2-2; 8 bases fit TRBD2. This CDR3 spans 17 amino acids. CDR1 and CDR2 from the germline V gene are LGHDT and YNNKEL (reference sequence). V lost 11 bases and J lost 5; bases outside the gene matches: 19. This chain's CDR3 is CASSPTASGRGTGELFF. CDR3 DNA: TGTGCCTCCAGCCCAACGGCAAGCGGGAGAGGAACCGGGGAGCTGTTTTTT.

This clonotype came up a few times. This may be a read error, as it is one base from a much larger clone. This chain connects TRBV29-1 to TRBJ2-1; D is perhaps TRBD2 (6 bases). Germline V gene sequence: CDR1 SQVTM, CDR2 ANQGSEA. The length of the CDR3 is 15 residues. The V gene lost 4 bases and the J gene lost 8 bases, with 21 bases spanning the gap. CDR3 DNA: TGCAGCGTTGCTTATGGGACTTCCCCCGTGGATGAGCAGTTCTTC. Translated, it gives CSVAYGTSPVDEQFF.

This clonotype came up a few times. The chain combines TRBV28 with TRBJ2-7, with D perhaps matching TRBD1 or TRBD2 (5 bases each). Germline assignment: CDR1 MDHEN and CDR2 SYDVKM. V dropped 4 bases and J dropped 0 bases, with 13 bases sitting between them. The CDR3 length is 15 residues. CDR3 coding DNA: TGTGCCAGCAGTTCTGGGGGAAAGAACTCCTACGAGCAGTACTTC. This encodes CASSSGGKNSYEQYF.

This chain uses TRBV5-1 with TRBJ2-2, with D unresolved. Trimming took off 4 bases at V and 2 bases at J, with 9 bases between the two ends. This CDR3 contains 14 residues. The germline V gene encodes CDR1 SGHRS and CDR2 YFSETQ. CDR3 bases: TGCGCCAGCAGCGTACCCGATAACACCGGGGAGCTGTTTTTT. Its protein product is CASSVPDNTGELFF.

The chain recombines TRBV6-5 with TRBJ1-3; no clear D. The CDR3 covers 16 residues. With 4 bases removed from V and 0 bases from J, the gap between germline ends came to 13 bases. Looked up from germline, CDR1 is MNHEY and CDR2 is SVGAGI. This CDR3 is CASSLSPTSSGNTIYF. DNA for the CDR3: TGTGCCAGCAGTTTAAGCCCCACCAGCTCTGGAAACACCATATATTTT.

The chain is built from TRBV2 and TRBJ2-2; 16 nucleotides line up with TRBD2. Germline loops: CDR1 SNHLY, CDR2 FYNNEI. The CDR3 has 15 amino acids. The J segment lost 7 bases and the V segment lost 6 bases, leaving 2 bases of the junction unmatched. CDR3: CASRGTSGGGGELFF. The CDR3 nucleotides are TGTGCCAGCAGAGGGACTAGCGGGGGGGGCGGGGAGCTGTTTTTT. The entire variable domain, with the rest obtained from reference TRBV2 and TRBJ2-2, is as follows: EPEVTQTPSHQVTQMGQEVILRCVPISNHLYFYWYRQILGQKVEFLVSFYNNEISEKSEIFDDQFSVERPDGSNFTLKIRSTKLEDSAMYFCASRGTSGGGGELFFGEGSRLTVL.

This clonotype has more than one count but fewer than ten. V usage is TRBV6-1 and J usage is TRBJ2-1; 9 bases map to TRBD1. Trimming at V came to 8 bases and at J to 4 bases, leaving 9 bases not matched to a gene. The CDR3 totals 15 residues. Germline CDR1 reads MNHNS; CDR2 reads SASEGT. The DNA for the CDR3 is TGTGCCAGCTCTATCGCCGGGACAGGGTACAATGAGCAGTTCTTC. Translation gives CASSIAGTGYNEQFF.

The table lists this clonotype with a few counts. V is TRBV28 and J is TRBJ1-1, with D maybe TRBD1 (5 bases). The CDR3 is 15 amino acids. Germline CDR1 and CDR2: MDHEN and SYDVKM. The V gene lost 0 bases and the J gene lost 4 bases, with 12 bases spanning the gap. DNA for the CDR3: TGTGCCAGCAGTTTATGGAGAGGGGTGGGCACTGAAGCTTTCTTT. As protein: CASSLWRGVGTEAFF.

The CDR3 coding sequence is TGCAGTGCCCTTCTGGACCTCCAAGAGACCCAGTACTTC. Translating it yields CSALLDLQETQYF. The J gene is TRBJ2-5, the V gene TRBV20-1, with D unresolved. Germline loops: CDR1 DFQATT, CDR2 SNEGSKA (reference sequence). The CDR3 sequence is 13 residues long. V lost 6 bases to trimming and J lost 1 base, with 12 bases between them.

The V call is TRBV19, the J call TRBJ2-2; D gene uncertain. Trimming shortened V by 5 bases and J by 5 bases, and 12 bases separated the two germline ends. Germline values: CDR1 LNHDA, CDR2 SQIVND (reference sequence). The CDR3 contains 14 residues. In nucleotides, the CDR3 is TGTGCCAGTAGTCCTGATCGGTGGACCGGGGAGCTGTTTTTT. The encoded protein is CASSPDRWTGELFF.

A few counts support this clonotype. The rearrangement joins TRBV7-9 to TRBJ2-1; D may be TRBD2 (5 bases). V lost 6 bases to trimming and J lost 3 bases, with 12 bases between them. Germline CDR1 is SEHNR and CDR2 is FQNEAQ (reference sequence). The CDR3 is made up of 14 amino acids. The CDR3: CASSPRRDYNEQFF. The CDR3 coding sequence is TGTGCCAGCAGTCCCCGCCGGGACTACAATGAGCAGTTCTTC.

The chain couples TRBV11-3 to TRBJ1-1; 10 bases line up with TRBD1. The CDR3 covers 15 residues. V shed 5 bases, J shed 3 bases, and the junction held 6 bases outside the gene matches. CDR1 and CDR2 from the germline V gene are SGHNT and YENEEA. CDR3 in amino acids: CASSTWTGGHTEAFF. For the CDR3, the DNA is TGTGCCAGCAGCACCTGGACAGGGGGGCACACTGAAGCTTTCTTT.

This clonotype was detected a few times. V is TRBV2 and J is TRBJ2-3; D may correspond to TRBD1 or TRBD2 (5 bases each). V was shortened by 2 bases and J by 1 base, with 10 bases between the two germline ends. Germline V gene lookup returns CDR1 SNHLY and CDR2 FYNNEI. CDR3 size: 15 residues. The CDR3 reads CASSEKGPRTDTQYF. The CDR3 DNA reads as TGTGCCAGCAGTGAAAAGGGACCACGCACAGATACGCAGTATTTT.